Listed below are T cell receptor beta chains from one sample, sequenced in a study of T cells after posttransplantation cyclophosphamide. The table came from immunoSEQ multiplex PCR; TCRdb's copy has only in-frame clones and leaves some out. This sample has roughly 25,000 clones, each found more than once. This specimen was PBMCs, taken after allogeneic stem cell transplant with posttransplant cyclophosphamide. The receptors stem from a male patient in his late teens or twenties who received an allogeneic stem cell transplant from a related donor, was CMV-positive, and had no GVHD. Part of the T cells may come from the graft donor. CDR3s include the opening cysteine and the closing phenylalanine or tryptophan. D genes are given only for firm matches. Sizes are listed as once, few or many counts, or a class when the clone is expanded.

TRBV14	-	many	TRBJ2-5	TGTGCCAGCAGCCAAGGGGGCCGAGCGGGCTTACAAGAGACCCAGTACTTC	CASSQGGRAGLQETQYF
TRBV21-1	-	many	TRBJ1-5	TGTGCCAGCACCCCCCGGAGAAAGCCCCAGCATTTT	CASTPRRKPQHF
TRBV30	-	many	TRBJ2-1	TGTGCCTGGAAAGGGGGAGAAACCTACAATGAGCAGTTCTTC	CAWKGGETYNEQFF
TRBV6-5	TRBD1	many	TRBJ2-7	TGTGCCAGCAGTTACGACAGGGCCAATACCTACGAGCAGTACTTC	CASSYDRANTYEQYF
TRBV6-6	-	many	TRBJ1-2	TGTGCCAGCAGTCATAGAAACTATGGCTACACCTTC	CASSHRNYGYTF
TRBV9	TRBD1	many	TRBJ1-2	TGTGCCAGCAGCGAGACAGGGTATGGCTACACCTTC	CASSETGYGYTF
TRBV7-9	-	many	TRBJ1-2	TGTGCCAGCAGCTTCGGGGAGCCCGGCGGCTACACCTTC	CASSFGEPGGYTF
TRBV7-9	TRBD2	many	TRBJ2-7	TGTGCCAGCAGCTTAGTGACTAGCGGGATGTACGAGCAGTACTTC	CASSLVTSGMYEQYF
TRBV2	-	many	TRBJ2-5	TGTGCCAGCGGACCACGGGGACAAGTAAGGACCCAGTACTTC	CASGPRGQVRTQYF
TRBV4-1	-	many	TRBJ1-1	TGCGCCAGCCGGGCCGCGGGGGACACTGAAGCTTTCTTT	CASRAAGDTEAFF
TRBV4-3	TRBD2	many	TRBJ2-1	TGCGCCAGCAGCCAACTATTATCAGCGGGAGCGCCTCTCTTTGAGCAGTTCTTC	CASSQLLSAGAPLFEQFF
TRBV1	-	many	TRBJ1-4	TGCACCAGCAGCCACCCCCTAGAGCTGTTTTTT	CTSSHPLELFF